A selection of T cell receptor beta chains follows, all from one sample in a study of T cell responses to AZD1222 COVID-19 vaccine. Here immunoSEQ multiplex PCR was the method, and the copy in TCRdb shows in-frame clones only, minus some. This table has tens of thousands of clones, 80% appearing once. The sample consisted of peripheral blood, taken on day 0 of AZD1222 vaccination. These TCRs come from an adult in good health. CDR3s include the opening cysteine and the closing phenylalanine or tryptophan. A D gene is named only where the DNA matches it firmly. Size is stated for part of the rows, as once, few or many counts, or as a class when the clone is expanded.

CDR3nt: TGTGCCACTCAGACAGGGGGGGAAAAACTGTTTTTT
CDR3aa: CATQTGGEKLFF
abundance: once
d_gene: TRBD1
v_gene: TRBV6-5
j_gene: TRBJ1-4

CDR3nt: TGTGCCAGCAGCCAAGACGCCGTTTCGGACTATGGCTACACCTTC
CDR3aa: CASSQDAVSDYGYTF
abundance: .
d_gene: .
v_gene: TRBV4-2
j_gene: TRBJ1-2

CDR3nt: TGTGCCATCAGTGAACTAGGCCCGCAAGAGACCCAGTACTTC
CDR3aa: CAISELGPQETQYF
abundance: .
d_gene: .
v_gene: TRBV10-3
j_gene: TRBJ2-5

CDR3nt: TGTGCCAGCAGCCAAGAAGGCGACAGGGGGCCAGGTGCTTTCTTT
CDR3aa: CASSQEGDRGPGAFF
abundance: few
d_gene: TRBD1
v_gene: TRBV3-1/TRBV3-2
j_gene: TRBJ1-1

CDR3nt: TGTGCCAGTAGTATAGATTTGGGGCGTGATGGCTACACCTTC
CDR3aa: CASSIDLGRDGYTF
abundance: .
d_gene: .
v_gene: TRBV19
j_gene: TRBJ1-2

CDR3nt: TGTGCCAGCAGCTCCTTTAGGGGCAATCAGCCCCAGCATTTT
CDR3aa: CASSSFRGNQPQHF
abundance: .
d_gene: .
v_gene: TRBV6-5
j_gene: TRBJ1-5

CDR3nt: TGCAGCGTTGAAGCCGCTGACAGGGAGTCCTACAATGAGCAGTTCTTC
CDR3aa: CSVEAADRESYNEQFF
abundance: .
d_gene: TRBD1
v_gene: TRBV29-1
j_gene: TRBJ2-1

CDR3nt: TGTGCCAGTAGGACCACAGGGAGCTCTGGAAACACCATATATTTT
CDR3aa: CASRTTGSSGNTIYF
abundance: .
d_gene: .
v_gene: TRBV19
j_gene: TRBJ1-3

CDR3nt: TGCGCCAGCAGCTTGGGCCCACATTCCTACGAGCAGTACTTC
CDR3aa: CASSLGPHSYEQYF
abundance: .
d_gene: .
v_gene: TRBV5-1
j_gene: TRBJ2-7

CDR3nt: TGTGCCACTTCCCCCCTAGAGGGCACAGATACGCAGTATTTT
CDR3aa: CATSPLEGTDTQYF
abundance: .
d_gene: .
v_gene: TRBV24-1
j_gene: TRBJ2-3

CDR3nt: TGTGCCAGCAGCCAAGATCCGGATGGACTAGCGGGGACCTACGAGCAGTACTTC
CDR3aa: CASSQDPDGLAGTYEQYF
abundance: few
d_gene: TRBD2
v_gene: TRBV4-2
j_gene: TRBJ2-7

CDR3nt: TGTGCCATCAGTCCCGAACAAGAGACCCAGTACTTC
CDR3aa: CAISPEQETQYF
abundance: .
d_gene: .
v_gene: TRBV10-3
j_gene: TRBJ2-5